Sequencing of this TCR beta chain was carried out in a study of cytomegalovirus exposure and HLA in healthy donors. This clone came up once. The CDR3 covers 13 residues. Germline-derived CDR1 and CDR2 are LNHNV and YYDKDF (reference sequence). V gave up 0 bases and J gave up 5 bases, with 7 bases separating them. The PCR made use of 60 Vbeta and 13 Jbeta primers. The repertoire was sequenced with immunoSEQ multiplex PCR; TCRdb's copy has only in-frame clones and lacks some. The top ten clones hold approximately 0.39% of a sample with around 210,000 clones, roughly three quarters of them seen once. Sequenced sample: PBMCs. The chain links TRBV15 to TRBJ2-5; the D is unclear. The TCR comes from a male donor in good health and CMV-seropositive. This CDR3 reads CATSREVQETQYF. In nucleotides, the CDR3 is TGTGCCACCAGCAGAGAAGTGCAGGAGACCCAGTACTTC. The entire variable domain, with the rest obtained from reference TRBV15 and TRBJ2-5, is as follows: DAMVIQNPRYQVTQFGKPVTLSCSQTLNHNVMYWYQQKSSQAPKLLFHYYDKDFNNEADTPDNFQSRRPNTSFCFLDIRSPGLGDTAMYLCATSREVQETQYFGPGTRLLVL.